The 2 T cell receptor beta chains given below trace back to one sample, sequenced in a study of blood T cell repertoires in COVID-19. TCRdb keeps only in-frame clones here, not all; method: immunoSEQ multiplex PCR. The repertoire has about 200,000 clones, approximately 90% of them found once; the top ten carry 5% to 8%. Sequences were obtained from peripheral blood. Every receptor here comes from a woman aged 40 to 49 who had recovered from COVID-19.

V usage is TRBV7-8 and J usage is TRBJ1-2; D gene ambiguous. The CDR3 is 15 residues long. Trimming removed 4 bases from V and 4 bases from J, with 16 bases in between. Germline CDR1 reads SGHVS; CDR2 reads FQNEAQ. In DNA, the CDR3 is TGTGCCAGCAGCTCCACCTTTCAGGTGGCCTATGGCTACACCTTC. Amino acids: CASSSTFQVAYGYTF.

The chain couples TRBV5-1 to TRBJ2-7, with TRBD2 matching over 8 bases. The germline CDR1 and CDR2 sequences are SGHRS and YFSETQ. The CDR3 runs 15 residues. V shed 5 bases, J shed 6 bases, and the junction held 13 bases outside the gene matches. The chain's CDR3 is CASSFRTSGPREQYF. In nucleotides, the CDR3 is TGCGCCAGCAGTTTTCGAACTAGCGGCCCTCGCGAGCAGTACTTC.